This TCR beta chain was retrieved from a study of early T cells in non-severe SARS-CoV-2 infection. Study details: Bulk RNA taken from unsorted whole blood was sequenced, leaving chains unpaired. Study-wide results and limits: Anti-spike CD8 specificities were favored by VDJdb matching, whose results missed private and CD4 specificities.

The germline CDR1 and CDR2 sequences are KGHSH and LQKENI. V was pared by 2 bases and J by 0 bases, with 8 bases between. The CDR3 is 14 residues long. There are many counts of this clonotype. Its antigen is unknown. Individual cDNA molecules each received unique molecular identifiers attached to them. Each CDR3 protein gets one entry after TCRdb re-called the 5' RACE reads with MiXCR. The sample holds tens of thousands of distinct CDR3 sequences; around 6% are singletons and the top ten take 14%. The source was whole blood, collected at baseline. The TCR sequence derives from an adult who was a healthcare worker with PCR-confirmed SARS-CoV-2 infection or an uninfected control (not recorded which). This sequence joins TRBV18 and TRBJ2-7; no clear D gene. CDR3 amino acids: CASSPLDSSYEQYF. The DNA of the CDR3 is TGTGCCAGCTCACCATTGGATAGCTCCTACGAGCAGTACTTC.